Presented here are 3 T cell receptor beta chains from one specimen sequenced in a study of blood T cells in healthy people across ages. Next came a second PCR, run for about 6 to 12 cycles, which used a sample-barcoded 5' primer along with a J-beta primer mix. From the 5' RACE reads, TCRdb called clonotypes with MiXCR, one entry per CDR3 protein. The top ten clones hold 3% of a sample with hundreds of thousands of distinct CDR3 sequences, under 30% of them seen once. Separately, the same data were catalogued under a study of T cells of mothers and their children.

Sequencing was carried out using blood. The source of these receptors is a boy aged 5-17 years in good health.

The V and J genes are TRBV18 and TRBJ2-2; D is possibly TRBD1 (5 bases). The V end was cut by 2 bases, the J end by 2 bases, with 15 bases between. Germline V lookup: CDR1 KGHSH, CDR2 LQKENI. The CDR3 length is 17 residues. The CDR3 sequence: CASSPASLRVNTGELFF. CDR3 bases: TGTGCCAGCTCACCAGCAAGTCTCAGGGTCAACACCGGGGAGCTGTTTTTT.

This clonotype was picked up a small number of times. The chain has TRBV7-2 and TRBJ2-1; tentatively, D is TRBD2 (7 bases). This CDR3 has 15 amino acids. Trimming left V 4 bases short and J 6 bases short, with 16 bases between. In germline, CDR1 is SGHTA, CDR2 FQGNSA. The CDR3 region has the DNA TGTGCCAGCAGCTGGCGCGGGGGCCCGGGCAATGAGCAGTTCTTC. Protein product: CASSWRGGPGNEQFF.

V usage is TRBV20-1 and J usage is TRBJ1-1, with D hard to call. This CDR3 is 17 amino acids long. With 3 bases removed from V and 5 bases from J, the gap between germline ends came to 25 bases. Per the germline V gene, CDR1 is DFQATT and CDR2 is SNEGSKA (reference sequence). For the CDR3, the DNA is TGCAGTGCTAGGGACCCCCGCCTAGCTCCCGTCGAGACTGAAGCTTTCTTT. Its protein product is CSARDPRLAPVETEAFF.